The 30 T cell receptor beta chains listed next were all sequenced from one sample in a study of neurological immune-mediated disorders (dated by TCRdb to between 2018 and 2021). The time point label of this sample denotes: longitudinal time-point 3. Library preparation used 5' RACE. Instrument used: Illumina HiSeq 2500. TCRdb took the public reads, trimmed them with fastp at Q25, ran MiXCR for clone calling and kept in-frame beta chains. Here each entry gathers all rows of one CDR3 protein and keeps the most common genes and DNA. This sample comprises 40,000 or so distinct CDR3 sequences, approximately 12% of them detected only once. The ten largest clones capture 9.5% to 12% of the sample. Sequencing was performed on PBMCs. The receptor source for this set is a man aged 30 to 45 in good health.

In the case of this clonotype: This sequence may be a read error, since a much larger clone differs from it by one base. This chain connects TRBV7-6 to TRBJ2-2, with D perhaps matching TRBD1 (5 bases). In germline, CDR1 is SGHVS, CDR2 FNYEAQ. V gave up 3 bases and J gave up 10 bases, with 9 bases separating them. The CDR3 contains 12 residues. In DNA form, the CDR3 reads TGTGCCAGCAGCTTGACAGTTTCGGAGCTGTTTTTT. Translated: CASSLTVSELFF.

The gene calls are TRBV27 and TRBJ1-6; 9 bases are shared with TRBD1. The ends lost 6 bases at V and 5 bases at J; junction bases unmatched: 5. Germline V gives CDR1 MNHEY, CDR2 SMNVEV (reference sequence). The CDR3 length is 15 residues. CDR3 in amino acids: CASSPDRGNNSPLHF. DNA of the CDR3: TGTGCCAGCAGCCCTGACAGGGGGAATAATTCACCCCTCCACTTT.

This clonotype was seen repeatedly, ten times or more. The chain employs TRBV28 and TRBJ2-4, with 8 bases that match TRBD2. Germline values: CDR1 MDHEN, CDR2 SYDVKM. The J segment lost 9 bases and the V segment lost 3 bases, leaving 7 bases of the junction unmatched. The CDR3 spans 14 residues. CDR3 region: CASSFPGGLGIQYF. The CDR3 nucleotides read TGTGCCAGCAGTTTCCCGGGAGGGCTTGGCATTCAGTACTTC.

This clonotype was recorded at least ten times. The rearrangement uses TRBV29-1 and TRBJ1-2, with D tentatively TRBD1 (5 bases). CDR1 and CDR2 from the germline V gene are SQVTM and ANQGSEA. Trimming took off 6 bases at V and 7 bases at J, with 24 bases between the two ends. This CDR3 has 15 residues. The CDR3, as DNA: TGCAGCGTCGTTCCTAGTCGACAGTTCAGAGGTGGCTACACCTTC. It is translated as CSVVPSRQFRGGYTF.

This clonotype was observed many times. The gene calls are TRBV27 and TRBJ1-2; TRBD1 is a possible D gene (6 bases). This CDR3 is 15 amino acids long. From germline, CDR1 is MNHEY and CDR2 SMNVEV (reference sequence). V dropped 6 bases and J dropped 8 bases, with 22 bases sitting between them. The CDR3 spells CASSPPPGQSPGYTF. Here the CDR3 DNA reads TGTGCCAGCAGCCCACCCCCGGGACAATCACCGGGCTACACCTTC.

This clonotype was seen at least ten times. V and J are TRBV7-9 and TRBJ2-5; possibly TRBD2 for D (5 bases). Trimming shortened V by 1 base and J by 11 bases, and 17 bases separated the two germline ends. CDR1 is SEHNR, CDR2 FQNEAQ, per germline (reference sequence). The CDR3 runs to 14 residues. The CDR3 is CASSLVGLEEIQYF. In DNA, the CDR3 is TGTGCCAGCAGCTTAGTTGGTTTGGAGGAAATACAGTACTTC.

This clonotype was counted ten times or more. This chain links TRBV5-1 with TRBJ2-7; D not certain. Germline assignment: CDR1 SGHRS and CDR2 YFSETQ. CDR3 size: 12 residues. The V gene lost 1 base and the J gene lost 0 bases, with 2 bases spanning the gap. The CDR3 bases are TGCGCCAGCAGCTTGAGCTCCTACGAGCAGTACTTC. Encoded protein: CASSLSSYEQYF.

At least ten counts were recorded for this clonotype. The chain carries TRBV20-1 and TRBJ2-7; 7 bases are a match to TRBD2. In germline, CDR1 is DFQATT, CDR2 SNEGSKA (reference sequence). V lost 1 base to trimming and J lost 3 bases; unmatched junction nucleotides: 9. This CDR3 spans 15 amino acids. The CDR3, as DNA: TGCAGTGCTAGAGTGGCGGGAGATTTAGGCTACGAGCAGTACTTC. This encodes CSARVAGDLGYEQYF.

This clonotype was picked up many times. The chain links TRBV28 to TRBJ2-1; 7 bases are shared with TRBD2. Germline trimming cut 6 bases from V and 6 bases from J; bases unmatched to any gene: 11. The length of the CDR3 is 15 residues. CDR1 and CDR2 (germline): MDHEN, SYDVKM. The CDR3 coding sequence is TGTGCCAGCAGCGTGCCGGGACTAAGCTTCAATGAGCAGTTCTTC. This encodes CASSVPGLSFNEQFF.

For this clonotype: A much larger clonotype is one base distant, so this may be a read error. The CDR3 DNA is TGTGCCAGCAGCTTGGTGGGGACAACGGAGGGCTCCACCTTC. Amino acid sequence: CASSLVGTTEGSTF. V usage is TRBV5-5 and J usage is TRBJ1-2, with D possibly matching TRBD1 (6 bases). The length of the CDR3 is 14 residues. Germline CDR1 and CDR2: SGHKS and YYEKEE (reference sequence).

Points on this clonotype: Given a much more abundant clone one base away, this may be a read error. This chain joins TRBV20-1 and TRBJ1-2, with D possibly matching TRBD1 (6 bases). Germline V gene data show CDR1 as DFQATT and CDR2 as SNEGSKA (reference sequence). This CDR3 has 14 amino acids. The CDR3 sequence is CSAKFQQGNYCYTF. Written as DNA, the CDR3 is TGCAGTGCTAAATTCCAACAGGGTAACTATTGCTACACCTTC.

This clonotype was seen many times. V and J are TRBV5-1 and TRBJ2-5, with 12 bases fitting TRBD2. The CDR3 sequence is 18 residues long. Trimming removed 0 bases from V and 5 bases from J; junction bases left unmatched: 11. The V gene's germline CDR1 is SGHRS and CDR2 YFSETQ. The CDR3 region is CASSLAASGRATLETQYF. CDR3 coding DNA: TGCGCCAGCAGCTTGGCGGCTAGCGGGAGGGCCACCCTTGAGACCCAGTACTTC.

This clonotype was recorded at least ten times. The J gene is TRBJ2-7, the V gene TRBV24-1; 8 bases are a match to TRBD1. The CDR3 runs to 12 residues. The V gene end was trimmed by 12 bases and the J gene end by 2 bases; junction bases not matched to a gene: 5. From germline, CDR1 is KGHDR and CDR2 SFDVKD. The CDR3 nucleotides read TGTGCCGCCGGGACAGGAGCCTACGAGCAGTACTTC. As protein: CAAGTGAYEQYF.

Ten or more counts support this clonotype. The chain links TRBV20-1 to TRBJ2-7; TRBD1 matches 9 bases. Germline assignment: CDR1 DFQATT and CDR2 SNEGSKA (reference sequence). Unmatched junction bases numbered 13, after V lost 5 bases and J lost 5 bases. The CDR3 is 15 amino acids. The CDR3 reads CSAHTTGTGRNEQYF. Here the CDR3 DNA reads TGCAGTGCTCATACGACCGGGACAGGGAGAAACGAGCAGTACTTC.

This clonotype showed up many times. CDR3 region: CASSLAGGIWDTEAFF. DNA of the CDR3: TGCGCCAGCAGCTTGGCAGGGGGCATCTGGGACACTGAAGCTTTCTTT. This chain uses TRBV5-1 with TRBJ1-1, with TRBD1 matching 8 bases. Germline CDR1 is SGHRS and CDR2 is YFSETQ. The ends lost 0 bases at V and 3 bases at J; junction bases unmatched: 7. The CDR3 runs to 16 residues. The variable domain in full, completed from reference TRBV5-1 and TRBJ1-1, reads KAGVTQTPRYLIKTRGQQVTLSCSPISGHRSVSWYQQTPGQGLQFLFEYFSETQRNKGNFPGRFSGRQFSNSRSEMNVSTLELGDSALYLCASSLAGGIWDTEAFFGQGTRLTVV.

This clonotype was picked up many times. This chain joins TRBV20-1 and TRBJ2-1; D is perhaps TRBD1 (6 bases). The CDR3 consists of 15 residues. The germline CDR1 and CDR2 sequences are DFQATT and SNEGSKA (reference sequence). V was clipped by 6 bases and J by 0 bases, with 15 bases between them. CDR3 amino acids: CSAPGVTSSYNEQFF. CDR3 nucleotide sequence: TGCAGTGCACCAGGGGTGACGAGCTCCTACAATGAGCAGTTCTTC.

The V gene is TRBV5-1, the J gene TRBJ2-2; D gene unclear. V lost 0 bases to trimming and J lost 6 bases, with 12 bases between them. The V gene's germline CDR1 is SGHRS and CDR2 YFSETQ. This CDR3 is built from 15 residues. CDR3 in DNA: TGCGCCAGCAGCTTGGGGCAGGTCGCTTCCGGGGAGCTGTTTTTT. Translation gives CASSLGQVASGELFF.

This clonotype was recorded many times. CDR3 protein: CSPGQERFPYEQYF. The DNA for the CDR3 is TGCAGTCCAGGGCAGGAGCGTTTCCCCTACGAGCAGTACTTC. This chain uses TRBV20-1 with TRBJ2-7; D may be TRBD1 (5 bases). V lost 8 bases and J 2 bases, leaving 19 bases between the germline ends. Germline CDR1 and CDR2: DFQATT and SNEGSKA (reference sequence). There are 14 residues in the CDR3.

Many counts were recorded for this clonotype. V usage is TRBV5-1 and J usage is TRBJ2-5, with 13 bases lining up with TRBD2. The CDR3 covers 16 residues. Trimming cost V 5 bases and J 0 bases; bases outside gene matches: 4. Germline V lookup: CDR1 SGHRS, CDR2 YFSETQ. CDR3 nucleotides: TGCGCCAGCAGAATGACTAGCGGGAGGTACCAAGAGACCCAGTACTTC. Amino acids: CASRMTSGRYQETQYF.

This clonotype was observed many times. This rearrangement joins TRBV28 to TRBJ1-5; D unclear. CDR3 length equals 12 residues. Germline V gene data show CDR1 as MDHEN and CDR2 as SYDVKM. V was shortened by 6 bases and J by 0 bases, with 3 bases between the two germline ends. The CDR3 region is CASRDSNQPQHF. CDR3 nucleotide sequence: TGTGCCAGCAGGGATAGCAATCAGCCCCAGCATTTT.

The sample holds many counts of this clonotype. Written as DNA, the CDR3 is TGCAGTGCGGAAGGCGGGAGAAACACCGGGGAGCTGTTTTTT. It is translated as CSAEGGRNTGELFF. V and J are TRBV20-1 and TRBJ2-2, with 7 bases that match TRBD2. V gave up 6 bases and J gave up 2 bases; unmatched junction bases: 6. Germline CDR1 DFQATT, CDR2 SNEGSKA (reference sequence). The CDR3 spans 14 residues.

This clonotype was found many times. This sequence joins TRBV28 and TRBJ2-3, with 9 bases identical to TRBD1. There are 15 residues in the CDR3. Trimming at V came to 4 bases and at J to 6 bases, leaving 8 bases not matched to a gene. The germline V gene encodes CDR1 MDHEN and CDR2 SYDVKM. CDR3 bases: TGTGCCAGCAGTTATCCGGGACAGGGTTACGATACGCAGTATTTT. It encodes CASSYPGQGYDTQYF.

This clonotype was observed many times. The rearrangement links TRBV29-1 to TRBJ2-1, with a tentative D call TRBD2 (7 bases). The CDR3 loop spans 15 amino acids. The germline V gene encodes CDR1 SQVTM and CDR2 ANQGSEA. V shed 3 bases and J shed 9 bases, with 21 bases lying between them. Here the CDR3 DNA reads TGCAGCGTTGATAGGGGGGGACTCCCGGCGGGTGAGCAGTTCTTC. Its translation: CSVDRGGLPAGEQFF.

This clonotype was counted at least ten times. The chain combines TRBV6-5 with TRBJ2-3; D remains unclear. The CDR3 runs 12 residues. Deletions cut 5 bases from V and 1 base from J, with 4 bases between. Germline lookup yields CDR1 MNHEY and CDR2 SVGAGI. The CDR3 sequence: CASSPGTDTQYF. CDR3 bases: TGTGCCAGCAGTCCCGGCACAGATACGCAGTATTTT.

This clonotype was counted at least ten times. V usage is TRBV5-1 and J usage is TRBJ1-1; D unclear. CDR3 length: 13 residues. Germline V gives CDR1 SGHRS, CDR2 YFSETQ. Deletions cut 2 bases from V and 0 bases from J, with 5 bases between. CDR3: CASSLLLNTEAFF. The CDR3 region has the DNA TGCGCCAGCAGCTTACTTTTGAACACTGAAGCTTTCTTT.

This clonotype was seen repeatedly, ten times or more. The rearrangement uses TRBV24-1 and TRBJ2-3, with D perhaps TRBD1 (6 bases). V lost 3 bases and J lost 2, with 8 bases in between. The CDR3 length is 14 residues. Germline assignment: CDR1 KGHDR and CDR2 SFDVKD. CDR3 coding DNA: TGTGCCACCAGTGATGGACAGTACACAGATACGCAGTATTTT. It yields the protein CATSDGQYTDTQYF.

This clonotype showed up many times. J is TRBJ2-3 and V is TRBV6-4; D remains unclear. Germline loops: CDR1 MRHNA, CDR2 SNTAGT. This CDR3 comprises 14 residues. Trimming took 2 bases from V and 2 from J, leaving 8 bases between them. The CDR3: CASSDGQATDTQYF. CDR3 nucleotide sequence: TGTGCCAGCAGTGACGGGCAGGCCACAGATACGCAGTATTTT.

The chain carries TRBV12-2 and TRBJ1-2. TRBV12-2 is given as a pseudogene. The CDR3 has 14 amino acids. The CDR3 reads CASRLTYKLGGYTF. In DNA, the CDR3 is TGTGCAAGTCGCTTAACCTACAAATTAGGGGGCTACACCTTC.

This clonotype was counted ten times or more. Written as DNA, the CDR3 is TGTGCCACCTTCCCAGGGACAGCCGATAATTCACCCCTCCACTTT. This encodes CATFPGTADNSPLHF. The rearrangement joins TRBV6-9 to TRBJ1-6, with 7 nucleotides matching TRBD1. The CDR3 is 15 amino acids. Trimming removed 10 bases from V and 5 bases from J; junction bases left unmatched: 11. Looked up from germline, CDR1 is MNHGY and CDR2 is SVAAGI.

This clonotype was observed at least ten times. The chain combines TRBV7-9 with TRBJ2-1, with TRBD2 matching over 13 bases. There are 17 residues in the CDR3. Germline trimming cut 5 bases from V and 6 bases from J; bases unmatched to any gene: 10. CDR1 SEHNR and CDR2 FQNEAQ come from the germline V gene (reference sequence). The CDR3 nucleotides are TGTGCCAGCAGCACCGGGACTAGCGGGACCTTAGGCAATGAGCAGTTCTTC. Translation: CASSTGTSGTLGNEQFF.